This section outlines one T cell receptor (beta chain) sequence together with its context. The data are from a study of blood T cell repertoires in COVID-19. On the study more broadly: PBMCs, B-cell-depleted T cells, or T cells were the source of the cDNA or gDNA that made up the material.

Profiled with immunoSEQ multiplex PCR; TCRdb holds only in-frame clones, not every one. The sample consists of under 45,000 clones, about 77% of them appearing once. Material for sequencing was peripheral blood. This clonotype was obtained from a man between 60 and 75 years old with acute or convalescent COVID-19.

The CDR3: CASSLSWASASYEQYF. The CDR3 DNA sequence: TGTGCCAGTAGTCTATCCTGGGCTAGCGCTTCTTACGAGCAGTACTTC. The chain combines TRBV19 with TRBJ2-7, with D tentatively TRBD2 (6 bases). The CDR3 spans 16 residues. CDR1 and CDR2 (germline): LNHDA, SQIVND (reference sequence). Trimming shortened V by 5 bases and J by 4 bases, and 21 bases separated the two germline ends.